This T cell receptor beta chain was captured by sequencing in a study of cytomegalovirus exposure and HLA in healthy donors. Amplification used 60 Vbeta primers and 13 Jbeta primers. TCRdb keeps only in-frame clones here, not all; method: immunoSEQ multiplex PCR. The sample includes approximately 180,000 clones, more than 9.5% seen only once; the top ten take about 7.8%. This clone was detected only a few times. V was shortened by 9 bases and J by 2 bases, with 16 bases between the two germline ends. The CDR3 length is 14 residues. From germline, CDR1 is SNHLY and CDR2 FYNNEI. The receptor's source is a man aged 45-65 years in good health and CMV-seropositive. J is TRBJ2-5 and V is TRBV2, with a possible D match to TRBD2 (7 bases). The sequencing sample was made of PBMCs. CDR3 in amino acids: CASNSRGPQETQYF. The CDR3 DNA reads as TGTGCCAGTAATTCGCGGGGGCCACAAGAGACCCAGTACTTC.